This T cell receptor beta chain stems from a study of blood T cells in healthy people across ages. Study results and limitations: When one million T cells were used, diversity estimates were thought to be underestimates.

With respect to this clonotype: No antigen is known for it.

Peripheral blood samples of around 9.8 milliliters were drawn from each donor. Samples each had at least 5 micrograms of total RNA extracted. The CDR3 spans 13 residues. Per germline, CDR1 GTSNPN and CDR2 SVGIG (reference sequence). V was clipped by 6 bases and J by 7 bases, with 16 bases between them. PCR was performed a second time for about 7 to 11 cycles using a sample-barcoded 5' primer and a J-beta primer mix. Paired-end reads containing CDR3 totaled no fewer than 3 million for each sample. TCRdb reprocessed the 5' RACE reads via MiXCR and lists one record per CDR3 protein. The sample includes around 800,000 distinct CDR3 sequences, around 62% of them seen just once.

This rearrangement joins TRBV30 to TRBJ2-1; tentatively, D is TRBD1 or TRBD2 (5 bases each). The sequencing sample was made of blood. This TCR was recovered from a man aged 30 to 45 in good health. The CDR3 here is CACMDGAGNEQFF. In nucleotides, the CDR3 is TGTGCCTGTATGGACGGGGCCGGGAATGAGCAGTTCTTC.